The 14 T cell receptor beta chains below were found in one sample sequenced in a study of T-cell memory formation after mild COVID-19. One entry per CDR3 protein, called by TCRdb with MiXCR from the 5' RACE reads. The sample yields around 440,000 distinct CDR3 sequences, over 15% seen once. Sequencing was carried out using PBMCs or a T cell subset sorted from them (not recorded which). The receptors shown here come from an adult woman who had mild COVID-19 (a few samples of this study predate the infection). Cell type and time point are not known.

The chain joins TRBV18 to TRBJ2-6; tentative D call: TRBD2 (6 bases). V lost 0 bases to trimming and J lost 0 bases, with 12 bases between them. This CDR3 comprises 18 residues. The germline V gene has CDR1 KGHSH and CDR2 LQKENI. CDR3 in amino acids: CASSPPRVGSSGANVLTF. The CDR3 nucleotides are TGTGCCAGCTCACCACCCAGGGTCGGGAGCTCTGGGGCCAACGTCCTGACTTTC.

This clonotype was detected a few times. The chain uses TRBV9 and TRBJ1-2; D is possibly TRBD1 (5 bases). The CDR3 runs 12 residues. Germline lookup yields CDR1 SGDLS and CDR2 YYNGEE. V was clipped by 6 bases and J by 4 bases, with 10 bases between them. The DNA of the CDR3 is TGTGCCAGCAATGCGGGGCTCTATGGCTACACCTTC. Amino acids: CASNAGLYGYTF.

CDR3 sequence: CASSLGQIKGQPQHF. The CDR3, as DNA: TGTGCCAGCAGTTTAGGGCAGATCAAGGGTCAGCCCCAGCATTTT. The chain employs TRBV12-3 or TRBV12-4 and TRBJ1-5; D is ambiguous. The ends were cut back, 1 base at V and 6 bases at J, with 13 bases in the middle. The CDR3 consists of 15 residues.

The chain has TRBV6-6 and TRBJ1-1, with 7 positions matching TRBD1. Germline V gives CDR1 MNHNY, CDR2 SVGAGI (reference sequence). The CDR3 totals 14 residues. After removal of 5 bases from V and 1 base from J, the junction contained 4 bases not matched to a gene. CDR3 loop: CASSLNRGNTEAFF. CDR3 nucleotides: TGTGCCAGCAGTCTCAACAGGGGGAACACTGAAGCTTTCTTT.

This clonotype was counted a few times. The genes are TRBV20-1 and TRBJ2-1; 9 positions agree with TRBD1. The CDR3 runs to 15 residues. Germline lookup yields CDR1 DFQATT and CDR2 SNEGSKA (reference sequence). After removal of 6 bases from V and 9 bases from J, the junction contained 15 bases not matched to a gene. CDR3 amino acids: CSARPGQGLASEQFF. DNA of the CDR3: TGCAGTGCGAGACCGGGACAGGGCTTAGCAAGTGAGCAGTTCTTC.

The chain has TRBV7-3 and TRBJ2-3, with D uncertain. V was shortened by 3 bases and J by 4 bases, with 8 bases between the two germline ends. The length of the CDR3 is 13 residues. CDR1 and CDR2 (germline): SGHTA, FQGTGA. The CDR3, as DNA: TGTGCCAGCAGCTTTCACGCGGCAGATACGCAGTATTTT. Amino acids: CASSFHAADTQYF.

This clonotype turned up a few times. V and J are TRBV5-6 and TRBJ2-7, with 7 positions matching TRBD1. Germline values: CDR1 SGHDT, CDR2 YYEEEE. This CDR3 contains 12 residues. The V segment lost 4 bases and the J segment 8 bases; nucleotides outside the gene matches: 6. The CDR3: CASSRGQTQQYF. CDR3 bases: TGTGCCAGCAGCCGGGGACAGACCCAGCAGTACTTC.

The chain uses TRBV7-2 and TRBJ2-7; D possibly corresponds to TRBD2 (5 bases). V was shortened by 5 bases and J by 0 bases, with 11 bases between the two germline ends. The CDR3 consists of 14 residues. Germline V gene lookup returns CDR1 SGHTA and CDR2 FQGNSA. The chain's CDR3 is CASSPGLPSYEQYF. The CDR3 DNA sequence: TGTGCCAGCAGCCCCGGACTGCCCTCCTACGAGCAGTACTTC.

This clonotype occurred a few times. The chain joins TRBV9 to TRBJ2-7; no clear D gene. V lost 4 bases, J lost 3 bases, and 14 bases lay in between. In germline, CDR1 is SGDLS, CDR2 YYNGEE. There are 14 residues in the CDR3. In DNA, the CDR3 is TGTGCCAGCAGCCCAGGAGTCGGATTCTACGAGCAGTACTTC. Its protein is CASSPGVGFYEQYF.

This clonotype has just a few counts. V is TRBV7-3 and J is TRBJ2-5; 8 bases line up with TRBD1. The CDR3 totals 15 residues. V shed 3 bases and J 0 bases; nucleotides not matched to a gene: 3. CDR1 is SGHTA and CDR2 is FQGTGA in the germline V gene. The CDR3 here is CASSLTGVYQETQYF. CDR3 coding DNA: TGTGCCAGCAGCTTGACAGGGGTGTACCAAGAGACCCAGTACTTC.

This clonotype has a count of ten or more. The V and J genes are TRBV4-1 and TRBJ2-7, with D perhaps TRBD1 (5 bases). The CDR3 sequence is 13 residues long. Between the trimmed V and J ends, which lost 3 bases and 3 bases, there was a span of 9 bases. CDR1 and CDR2 (germline): MGHRA, YSYEKL. CDR3 nucleotide sequence: TGCGCCAGCAGCCAGTCAGGGCTCTACGAGCAGTACTTC. Its protein is CASSQSGLYEQYF.

This rearrangement joins TRBV7-2 to TRBJ2-3; 7 nucleotides agree with TRBD1. V lost 5 bases, J lost 7 bases, and 15 bases stayed unmatched. Germline CDR1 reads SGHTA; CDR2 reads FQGNSA. The CDR3 spans 16 residues. The CDR3 DNA sequence: TGTGCCAGCAGCCCTCGGACAGGCCCGCTTGTAAATACGCAGTATTTT. Its protein product is CASSPRTGPLVNTQYF.

In this sample, this clonotype turned up a few times. This chain links TRBV5-5 with TRBJ1-1; D call uncertain. Germline CDR1 reads SGHKS; CDR2 reads YYEKEE (reference sequence). Deletions cut 4 bases from V and 6 bases from J, with 13 bases between. The CDR3 spans 13 residues. In DNA, the CDR3 is TGTGCCAGCAGCCATGGGGTTGGGGCTGAAGCTTTCTTT. Its translation: CASSHGVGAEAFF. The complete variable domain, with remaining parts taken from reference TRBV5-5 and TRBJ1-1, reads DAGVTQSPTHLIKTRGQQVTLRCSPISGHKSVSWYQQVLGQGPQFIFQYYEKEERGRGNFPDRFSARQFPNYSSELNVNALLLGDSALYLCASSHGVGAEAFFGQGTRLTVV.

This clonotype has ten or more counts. This chain joins TRBV7-9 and TRBJ2-5, with 12 bases that match TRBD1. Losses at the gene ends were 3 bases for V and 9 bases for J; bases not matched to a gene: 8. This CDR3 comprises 15 residues. Germline CDR1 SEHNR, CDR2 FQNEAQ (reference sequence). The CDR3 loop is CASSLGQGAREAQYF. The CDR3 DNA sequence: TGTGCCAGCAGCTTGGGACAGGGGGCTAGGGAGGCCCAGTACTTC.